A single sample gave rise to the 22 T cell receptor beta chains below, sequenced in a study of T cells in Graves' hyperthyroidism and ophthalmopathy. Researchers took RNA transcripts and amplified the TCR beta CDR3 regions from them. The HTBI set primed first-round TCR CDR3 RT-PCR. TCRdb passed the multiplex PCR reads through MiXCR, listing each CDR3 protein once. The table lists under 350,000 distinct CDR3 sequences, around a fifth of them singletons. Sample: blood. Receptors originate from a woman in her 50s with Graves' hyperthyroidism.

This chain uses TRBV20-1 with TRBJ2-7, with D perhaps TRBD1 (5 bases). The CDR3 covers 16 residues. Per germline, CDR1 DFQATT and CDR2 SNEGSKA (reference sequence). The germline V and J ends were trimmed by 0 bases and 3 bases, with 18 bases remaining between them. CDR3 bases: TGCAGTGCTAGAGATCGGGCAGGGATAAGCTACTACGAGCAGTACTTC. This translates into CSARDRAGISYYEQYF.

This chain uses TRBV2 with TRBJ2-7; D may match TRBD1 or TRBD2 (7 bases each). From germline, CDR1 is SNHLY and CDR2 FYNNEI. The CDR3 spans 14 residues. V was cut by 10 bases and J by 1 base, with 17 bases left in between. CDR3 sequence: CAIRGGDSSYEQYF. The CDR3 DNA is TGTGCCATCCGAGGGGGGGACAGTTCCTACGAGCAGTACTTC.

This clonotype turned up a few times. The rearrangement joins TRBV2 to TRBJ2-3, with 9 bases matching TRBD2. The CDR3 length is 15 residues. Per germline, CDR1 SNHLY and CDR2 FYNNEI. The V and J ends lost 7 bases and 2 bases, in that order; junction bases with no gene match: 7. In DNA, the CDR3 is TGTGCCAGCATCCGGCCTAGCGGGGTCACAGATACGCAGTATTTT. Its protein is CASIRPSGVTDTQYF.

The table lists this clonotype with a count of one. In nucleotides, the CDR3 is TGTGCCAGCAGCCTGATGACGGCCTCTGGGGCCAACGTCCTGACTTTC. Translated, it gives CASSLMTASGANVLTF. J is TRBJ2-6 and V is TRBV28; no clear D. The CDR3 is made up of 16 amino acids. Germline CDR1 and CDR2: MDHEN and SYDVKM. The germline V and J ends were trimmed by 6 bases and 0 bases, with 12 bases remaining between them.

This clonotype was seen more than once but under ten times. J is TRBJ1-1 and V is TRBV19; D gene unclear. In germline, CDR1 is LNHDA, CDR2 SQIVND (reference sequence). The CDR3 has 13 amino acids. The V gene lost 2 bases and the J gene lost 4 bases, with 8 bases spanning the gap. CDR3 region: CASSISIATEAFF. CDR3 in DNA: TGTGCCAGTAGTATATCTATAGCCACTGAAGCTTTCTTT.

This clonotype was detected a few times. V gene TRBV13 combines with J gene TRBJ2-5, with 7 bases identical to TRBD2. The CDR3 spans 18 residues. Germline V gives CDR1 PRHDT, CDR2 FYEKMQ (reference sequence). The junction had 14 bases not matched to a gene; V was cut back by 4 bases and J by 0 bases. CDR3 bases: TGTGCCAGCAGCTCCGAAGGGTCCCGGGGGGAGTACCAAGAGACCCAGTACTTC. It is translated as CASSSEGSRGEYQETQYF.

This clonotype showed up many times. The rearrangement joins TRBV12-3 or TRBV12-4 to TRBJ2-7; TRBD1 aligns across 9 bases. J was trimmed by 7 bases and V by 3 bases; bases with no gene match: 4. The CDR3 runs to 13 residues. CDR3 residues: CASSLNRGLEQYF. CDR3 in DNA: TGTGCCAGCAGTTTGAACAGGGGGCTGGAGCAGTACTTC.

The chain employs TRBV29-1 and TRBJ2-7; D might be TRBD2 (7 bases). CDR3 length: 15 amino acids. Per the germline V gene, CDR1 is SQVTM and CDR2 is ANQGSEA. Trimming removed 6 bases at V and 7 bases at J, with 25 bases between. CDR3 region: CSVQGGGTRVREQYF. The CDR3 DNA sequence: TGCAGCGTCCAAGGGGGGGGCACCCGGGTCCGAGAGCAGTACTTC.

This clonotype came up a few times. The genes are TRBV27 and TRBJ1-2, with D unresolved. Deletions cut 7 bases from V and 1 base from J, with 16 bases between. Germline values: CDR1 MNHEY, CDR2 SMNVEV (reference sequence). The CDR3 covers 15 residues. CDR3 sequence (DNA): TGTGCCAGCACCAGAAGCCCAGACCTTAACTATGGCTACACCTTC. It translates to CASTRSPDLNYGYTF.

The chain uses TRBV2 and TRBJ2-7; 7 bases map to TRBD1. This CDR3 spans 15 amino acids. Trimming removed 8 bases from V and 1 base from J; junction bases left unmatched: 11. Looked up from germline, CDR1 is SNHLY and CDR2 is FYNNEI. The CDR3 loop is CASLRPGQSSYEQYF. Here the CDR3 DNA reads TGTGCCAGCTTGAGACCGGGACAGTCATCCTACGAGCAGTACTTC.

This clonotype was counted ten times or more. The rearrangement uses TRBV7-9 and TRBJ2-7, with unresolved D. Germline V gene sequence: CDR1 SEHNR, CDR2 FQNEAQ (reference sequence). V was trimmed by 1 base and J by 2 bases, leaving 12 bases between them. There are 15 residues in the CDR3. CDR3 in DNA: TGTGCCAGCAGCTTAGGGAGTTTTAGGACCTACGAGCAGTACTTC. Translating it yields CASSLGSFRTYEQYF.

This rearrangement joins TRBV6-6 to TRBJ2-5; no definite D call. Germline lookup yields CDR1 MNHNY and CDR2 SVGAGI (reference sequence). Trimming took off 2 bases at V and 4 bases at J, with 8 bases between the two ends. The CDR3 extends over 13 amino acids. The CDR3 region is CASSYLYSETQYF. In DNA form, the CDR3 reads TGTGCCAGCAGTTACCTGTACTCAGAGACCCAGTACTTC.

As for this clonotype: Mismatch with germline at one junction end may stem from a read error. This sequence joins TRBV5-1 and TRBJ2-1, with 13 bases matching TRBD2. CDR3 size: 16 residues. Germline assignment: CDR1 SGHRS and CDR2 YFSETQ. The CDR3 loop is CASRLGLAGLYNEQFF. CDR3 DNA sequence: TGCGCCAGCAGGTTGGGACTAGCGGGGCTCTACAATGAGCAGTTCTTC.

There are a few counts of this clonotype. The rearrangement joins TRBV6-5 to TRBJ2-1; either TRBD1 or TRBD2 may supply D (6 bases each). Trimming cost V 4 bases and J 9 bases, with 16 bases left between them. Germline CDR1 and CDR2: MNHEY and SVGAGI. The CDR3 totals 14 residues. CDR3 bases: TGTGCCAGCAGTTCCCGAGGGGGGCAGGGTGAGCAGTTCTTC. Translation: CASSSRGGQGEQFF.

This clonotype occurred many times. The rearrangement links TRBV6-1 to TRBJ1-1; 11 bases are shared with TRBD1. The junction had 2 bases not matched to a gene; V was cut back by 7 bases and J by 1 base. CDR3 length: 14 residues. In germline, CDR1 is MNHNS, CDR2 SASEGT. This CDR3 reads CASTGTGGNTEAFF. CDR3 nucleotides: TGTGCCAGCACCGGGACAGGGGGGAACACTGAAGCTTTCTTT.

At least ten counts were recorded for this clonotype. The chain joins TRBV20-1 to TRBJ2-2; D gene ambiguous. Trimming left V 3 bases short and J 2 bases short, with 7 bases between. Germline loops: CDR1 DFQATT, CDR2 SNEGSKA (reference sequence). This CDR3 region has 13 residues. The CDR3, as DNA: TGCAGTGCTAGCCAAGGCAACACCGGGGAGCTGTTTTTT. This encodes CSASQGNTGELFF.

This clonotype was seen at least ten times. The chain carries TRBV19 and TRBJ2-5; D possibly uses TRBD1 or TRBD2 (6 bases each). This CDR3 has 14 amino acids. V was clipped by 5 bases and J by 5 bases, with 15 bases between them. CDR1 and CDR2 (germline): LNHDA, SQIVND (reference sequence). CDR3 in DNA: TGTGCCAGTAGTCAACAGGGACTGTTGGAGACCCAGTACTTC. Residues: CASSQQGLLETQYF.

The rearrangement uses TRBV10-3 and TRBJ2-7, with TRBD1 matching 8 bases. Looked up from germline, CDR1 is ENHRY and CDR2 is SYGVKD. Germline trimming cut 6 bases from V and 4 bases from J; bases unmatched to any gene: 2. This CDR3 contains 12 residues. The CDR3, as DNA: TGTGCCATCAGGAGGACAGGGTACGAGCAGTACTTC. As protein: CAIRRTGYEQYF.

To note about this clonotype: A much larger clone differs from this one at a single base, so this may be a read error. The V gene is TRBV2, the J gene TRBJ2-2; TRBD1 or TRBD2 may be the D gene (5 bases each). The CDR3 is 15 amino acids. The V gene lost 4 bases and the J gene lost 7 bases, with 16 bases spanning the gap. Germline values: CDR1 SNHLY, CDR2 FYNNEI. The CDR3, as DNA: TGTGCCAGCAGTGTCCCCGGGACCTCGGGCGGGGAGCTGTTTTTT. Protein product: CASSVPGTSGGELFF.

This clonotype has only a few counts. The genes are TRBV5-4 and TRBJ1-2, with TRBD1 as a possible D gene (6 bases). CDR1 SGHNT and CDR2 YYREEE come from the germline V gene (reference sequence). Trimming pared 1 base from V and 8 bases from J, leaving 12 bases between. This CDR3 comprises 13 residues. The CDR3 nucleotides read TGTGCCAGCAGCTTGATACAGGGTGGAGGCTACACCTTC. It translates to CASSLIQGGGYTF.

The V call is TRBV11-2, the J call TRBJ1-4, with D maybe TRBD1 (5 bases). Germline loops: CDR1 SGHAT, CDR2 FQNNGV. Trimming removed 4 bases from V and 7 bases from J, with 13 bases in between. CDR3 length equals 14 residues. The CDR3, as DNA: TGTGCCAGCAGCTCAACGGGACCTTCTGAAAAACTGTTTTTT. Translation: CASSSTGPSEKLFF. The full variable domain, rest sourced from reference TRBV11-2 and TRBJ1-4, is EAGVAQSPRYKIIEKRQSVAFWCNPISGHATLYWYQQILGQGPKLLIQFQNNGVVDDSQLPKDRFSAERLKGVDSTLKIQPAKLEDSAVYLCASSSTGPSEKLFFGSGTQLSVL.

This clonotype was detected many times. The gene calls are TRBV30 and TRBJ1-5; weak D call: TRBD1 (5 bases). Germline assignment: CDR1 GTSNPN and CDR2 SVGIG (reference sequence). Trimming shortened V by 0 bases and J by 3 bases, and 6 bases separated the two germline ends. The length of the CDR3 is 13 residues. The CDR3 DNA reads as TGTGCCTGGAGTGTACAGGACAATCAGCCCCAGCATTTT. Protein product: CAWSVQDNQPQHF. The variable domain in full, with the rest retrieved from reference TRBV30 and TRBJ1-5, is SQTIHQWPATLVQPVGSPLSLECTVEGTSNPNLYWYRQAAGRGLQLLFYSVGIGQISSEVPQNLSASRPQDRQFILSSKKLLLSDSGFYLCAWSVQDNQPQHFGDGTRLSIL.